Each of the 6 T cell receptor beta chains below was sequenced from the same sample in a study of T cell repertoires in cytomegalovirus infection. Each CDR3 protein gets one entry after TCRdb re-called the reads with MiXCR. The sample has some 390,000 distinct CDR3 sequences; less than 20% are singletons. The sequenced sample consisted of PBMCs. The receptor set was obtained from a human donor in good health (CMV status not recorded). Some clones in this sample may be carry-over from other donors' samples.

The V gene is TRBV15, the J gene TRBJ2-2; D uncertain. Trimming took off 0 bases at V and 4 bases at J, with 9 bases between the two ends. The CDR3 is made up of 15 amino acids. CDR1 is LNHNV, CDR2 YYDKDF, per germline (reference sequence). The CDR3 sequence is CATSRDLGPTGELFF. The CDR3 DNA reads TGTGCCACCAGCAGAGATCTCGGCCCCACCGGGGAGCTGTTTTTT.

Many counts were recorded for this clonotype. The chain employs TRBV10-2 and TRBJ1-1; 9 nucleotides match TRBD1. The length of the CDR3 is 13 residues. After removal of 7 bases from V and 4 bases from J, the junction contained 4 bases not matched to a gene. CDR1 is WSHSY and CDR2 is SAAADI in the germline V gene. The CDR3 sequence is CASKGQGATEAFF. The CDR3, as DNA: TGCGCCAGCAAGGGACAGGGTGCCACTGAAGCTTTCTTT.

This clonotype occurred many times. The rearrangement uses TRBV12-3 or TRBV12-4 and TRBJ1-1; D is uncertain. The CDR3 consists of 14 residues. V shed 4 bases and J shed 5 bases, with 14 bases lying between them. The CDR3 region has the DNA TGTGCCAGCAGTTCCTCCGGGCCCCAGACTGAAGCTTTCTTT. Its protein is CASSSSGPQTEAFF.

This clonotype was seen once. The V call is TRBV15, the J call TRBJ2-7; TRBD1 or TRBD2 may be the D gene (5 bases each). The CDR3 consists of 15 residues. V lost 5 bases and J lost 1, with 15 bases in between. Germline CDR1 reads LNHNV; CDR2 reads YYDKDF (reference sequence). The CDR3 nucleotides are TGTGCCACCAGCTTTCCGGGGCTGGCTTCCTACGAGCAGTACTTC. It specifies CATSFPGLASYEQYF.

This clonotype has ten or more counts. This sequence joins TRBV7-2 and TRBJ1-4; D remains ambiguous. Germline V gives CDR1 SGHTA, CDR2 FQGNSA. The V and J ends lost 2 bases and 0 bases respectively, with 10 bases between them. CDR3 size: 16 residues. This chain's CDR3 is CASSLRHIATNEKLFF. CDR3 nucleotides: TGTGCCAGCAGCTTAAGACATATCGCAACTAATGAAAAACTGTTTTTT. Drawing the rest from reference TRBV7-2 and TRBJ1-4, the complete variable domain is GAGVSQSPSNKVTEKGKDVELRCDPISGHTALYWYRQSLGQGLEFLIYFQGNSAPDKSGLPSDRFSAERTGGSVSTLTIQRTQQEDSAVYLCASSLRHIATNEKLFFGSGTQLSVL.

This clonotype was detected ten times or more. This sequence joins TRBV12-3 or TRBV12-4 and TRBJ2-1, with D uncertain. V lost 8 bases and J lost 9, with 11 bases in between. This CDR3 has 11 residues. CDR3 amino acids: CASGVGIEQFF. The CDR3 nucleotides read TGTGCCAGCGGGGTGGGTATTGAGCAGTTCTTC.